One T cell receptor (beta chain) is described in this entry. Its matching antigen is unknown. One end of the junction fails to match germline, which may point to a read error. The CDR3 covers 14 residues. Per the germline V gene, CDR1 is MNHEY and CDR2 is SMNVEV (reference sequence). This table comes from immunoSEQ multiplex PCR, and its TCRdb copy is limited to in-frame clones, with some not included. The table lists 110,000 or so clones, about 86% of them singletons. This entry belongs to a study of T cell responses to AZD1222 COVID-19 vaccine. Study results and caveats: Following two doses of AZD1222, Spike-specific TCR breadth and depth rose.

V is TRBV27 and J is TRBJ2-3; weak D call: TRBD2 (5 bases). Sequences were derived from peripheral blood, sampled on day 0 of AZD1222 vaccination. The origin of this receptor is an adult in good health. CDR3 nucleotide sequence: TGTGCCAGCAGTCTATCAGCGGCCGCAGATACGCAGTATTTT. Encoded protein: CASSLSAAADTQYF.